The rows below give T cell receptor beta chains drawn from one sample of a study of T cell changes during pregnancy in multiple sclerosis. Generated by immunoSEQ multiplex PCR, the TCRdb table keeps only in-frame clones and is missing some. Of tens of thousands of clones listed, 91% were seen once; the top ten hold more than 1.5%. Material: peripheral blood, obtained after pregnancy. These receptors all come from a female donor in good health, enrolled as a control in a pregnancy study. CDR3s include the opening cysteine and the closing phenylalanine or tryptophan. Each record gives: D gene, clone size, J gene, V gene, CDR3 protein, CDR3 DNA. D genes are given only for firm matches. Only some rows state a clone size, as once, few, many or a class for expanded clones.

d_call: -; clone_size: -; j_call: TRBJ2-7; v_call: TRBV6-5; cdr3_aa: CASSYSRGGTPYEQYF; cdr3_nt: TGTGCCAGCAGTTACTCGAGAGGAGGCACTCCCTACGAGCAGTACTTC
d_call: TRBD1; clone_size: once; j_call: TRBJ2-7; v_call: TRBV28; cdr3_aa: CASSLGTVYEQYF; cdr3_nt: TGTGCCAGCAGCCTAGGGACAGTCTACGAGCAGTACTTC
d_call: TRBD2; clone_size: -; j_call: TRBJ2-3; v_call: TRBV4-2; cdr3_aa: CASSQGGGSTDTQYF; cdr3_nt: TGTGCCAGCAGCCAGGGCGGGGGGAGCACAGATACGCAGTATTTT
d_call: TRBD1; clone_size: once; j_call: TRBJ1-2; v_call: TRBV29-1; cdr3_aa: CSVTTGGGYGYTF; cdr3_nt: TGCAGCGTGACCACAGGGGGCGGCTATGGCTACACCTTC
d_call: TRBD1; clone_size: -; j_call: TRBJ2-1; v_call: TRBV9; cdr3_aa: CASSAWDSDNEQFF; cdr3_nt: TGTGCCAGCAGCGCCTGGGACAGCGACAATGAGCAGTTCTTC
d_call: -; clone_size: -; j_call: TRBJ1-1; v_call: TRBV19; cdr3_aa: CASSISGRLNTEAFF; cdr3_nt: TGTGCCAGTAGTATTTCTGGCAGATTGAACACTGAAGCTTTCTTT
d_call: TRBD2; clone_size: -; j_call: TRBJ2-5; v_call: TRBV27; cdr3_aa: CASSPSTSGGAGRRETQYF; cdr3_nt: TGTGCCAGCAGTCCCTCAACTAGCGGGGGGGCGGGCCGGCGAGAGACCCAGTACTTC
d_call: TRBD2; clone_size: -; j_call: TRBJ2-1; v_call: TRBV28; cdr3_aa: CASSQLAFEQFF; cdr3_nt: TGTGCCAGCAGTCAACTAGCGTTCGAGCAGTTCTTC
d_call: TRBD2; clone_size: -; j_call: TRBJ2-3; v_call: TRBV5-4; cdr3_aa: CASSSTRTSGGADTQYF; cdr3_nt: TGTGCCAGCAGCTCTACCCGGACTAGCGGGGGGGCAGATACGCAGTATTTT
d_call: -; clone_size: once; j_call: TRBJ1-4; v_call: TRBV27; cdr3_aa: CASSPGQLAEKLFF; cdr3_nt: TGTGCCAGCAGCCCCGGACAGCTGGCTGAAAAACTGTTTTTT
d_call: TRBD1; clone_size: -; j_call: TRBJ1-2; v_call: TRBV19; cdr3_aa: CASSIDRVSGYTF; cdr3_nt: TGTGCCAGTAGTATCGACAGGGTCAGTGGCTACACCTTC
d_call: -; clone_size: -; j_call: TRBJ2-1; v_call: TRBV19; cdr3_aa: CASSIQQNNEQFF; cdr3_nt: TGTGCCAGTAGTATACAACAGAACAATGAGCAGTTCTTC
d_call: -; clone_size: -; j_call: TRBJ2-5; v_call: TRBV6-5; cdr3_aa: CASSFRGQETQYF; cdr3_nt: TGTGCCAGCAGCTTCAGGGGTCAAGAGACCCAGTACTTC
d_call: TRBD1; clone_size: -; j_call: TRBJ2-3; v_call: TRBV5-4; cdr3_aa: CASSFKYRGDGTDTQYF; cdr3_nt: TGTGCCAGCAGCTTCAAGTACAGGGGAGATGGCACAGATACGCAGTATTTT
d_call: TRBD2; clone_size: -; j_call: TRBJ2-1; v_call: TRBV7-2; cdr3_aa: CASSLAGTSGGNEQFF; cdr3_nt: TGTGCCAGCAGCTTAGCCGGGACTAGCGGGGGGAATGAGCAGTTCTTC
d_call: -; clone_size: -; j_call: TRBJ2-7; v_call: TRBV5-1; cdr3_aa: CASSQSTYEQYF; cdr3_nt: TGCGCCAGCAGCCAGTCGACCTACGAGCAGTACTTC
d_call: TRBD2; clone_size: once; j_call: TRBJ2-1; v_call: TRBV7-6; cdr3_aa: CASSLGGPSSYNEQFF; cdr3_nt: TGTGCCAGCAGCTTGGGAGGGCCTAGCTCCTACAATGAGCAGTTCTTC
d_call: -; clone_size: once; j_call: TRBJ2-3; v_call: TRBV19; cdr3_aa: CASSMKGNTDTQYF; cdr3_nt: TGTGCCAGTAGTATGAAGGGGAACACAGATACGCAGTATTTT
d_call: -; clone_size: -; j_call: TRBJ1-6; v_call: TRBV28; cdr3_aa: CASSSGGPYNSPLHF; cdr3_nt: TGTGCCAGCAGTTCCGGGGGTCCCTATAATTCACCCCTCCACTTT
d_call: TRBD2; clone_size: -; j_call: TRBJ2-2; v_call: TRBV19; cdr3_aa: CASRRGGELFF; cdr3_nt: TGTGCCAGTAGGCGGGGGGGGGAGCTGTTTTTT
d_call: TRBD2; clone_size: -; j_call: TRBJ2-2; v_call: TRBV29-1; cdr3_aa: CSVEELAGEVGELFF; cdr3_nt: TGCAGCGTGGAAGAACTAGCGGGGGAGGTAGGGGAGCTGTTTTTT
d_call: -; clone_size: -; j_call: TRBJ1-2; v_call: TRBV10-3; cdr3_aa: CAITPARGMDGYTF; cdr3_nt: TGTGCCATCACCCCTGCAAGGGGAATGGATGGCTACACCTTC
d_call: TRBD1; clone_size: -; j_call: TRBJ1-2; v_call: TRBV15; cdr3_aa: CATSIRQGADGYTF; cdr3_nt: TGTGCCACCAGCATACGACAGGGGGCTGATGGCTACACCTTC
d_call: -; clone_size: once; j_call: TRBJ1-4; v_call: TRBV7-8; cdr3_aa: CASSLNKGLGEKLFF; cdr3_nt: TGTGCCAGCAGCTTAAATAAGGGACTTGGGGAAAAACTGTTTTTT
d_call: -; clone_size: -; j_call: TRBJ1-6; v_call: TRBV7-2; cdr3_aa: CASSFSFSYNSPLHF; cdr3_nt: TGTGCCAGCAGCTTCTCCTTCTCCTATAATTCACCCCTCCACTTT
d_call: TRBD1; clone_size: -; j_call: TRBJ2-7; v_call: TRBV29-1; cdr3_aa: CSVEELGQGVINF; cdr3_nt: TGCAGCGTTGAAGAGTTGGGACAGGGGGTTATCAACTTC
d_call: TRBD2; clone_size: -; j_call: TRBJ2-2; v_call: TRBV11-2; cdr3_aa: CASLRGGLGELFF; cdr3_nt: TGTGCCAGCTTGCGGGGGGGCCTCGGGGAGCTGTTTTTT
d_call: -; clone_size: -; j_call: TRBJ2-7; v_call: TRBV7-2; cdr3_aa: CASSLISGSYEQYF; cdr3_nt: TGTGCCAGCAGCTTGATAAGCGGCTCCTACGAGCAGTACTTC
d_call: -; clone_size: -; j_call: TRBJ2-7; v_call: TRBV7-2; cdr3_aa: CASSPTQYEQYF; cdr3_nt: TGTGCCAGCAGCCCTACCCAATACGAGCAGTACTTC
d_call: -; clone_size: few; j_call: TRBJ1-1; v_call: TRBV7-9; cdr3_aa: CASSLGGVTEAFF; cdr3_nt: TGTGCCAGCAGCTTAGGGGGAGTAACTGAAGCTTTCTTT
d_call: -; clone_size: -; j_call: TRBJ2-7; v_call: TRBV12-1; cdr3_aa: CASSPGQGNYEQYF; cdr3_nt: TGTGCCAGCAGCCCCGGACAGGGGAACTACGAGCAGTACTTC
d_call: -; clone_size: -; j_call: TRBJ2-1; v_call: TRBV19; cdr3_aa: CASSQGLGLNEQFF; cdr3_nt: TGTGCCAGTAGCCAGGGGCTCGGTCTCAATGAGCAGTTCTTC
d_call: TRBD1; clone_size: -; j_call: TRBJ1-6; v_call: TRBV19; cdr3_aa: CASSIKGDRGPALHF; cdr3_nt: TGTGCCAGTAGTATAAAGGGGGACAGGGGGCCGGCCCTCCACTTT
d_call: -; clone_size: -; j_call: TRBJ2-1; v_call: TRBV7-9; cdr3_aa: CASSFSAGNEQFF; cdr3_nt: TGTGCCAGCAGCTTTAGTGCGGGCAATGAGCAGTTCTTC
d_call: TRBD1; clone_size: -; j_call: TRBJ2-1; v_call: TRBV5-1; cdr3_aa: CASSLEWGTGLGYEQFF; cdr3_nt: TGCGCCAGCAGCTTGGAATGGGGGACAGGGTTAGGGTATGAGCAGTTCTTC
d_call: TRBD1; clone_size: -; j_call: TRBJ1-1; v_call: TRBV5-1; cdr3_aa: CASSLHRGKGTEAFF; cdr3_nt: TGCGCCAGCAGCCTCCACAGGGGGAAGGGCACTGAAGCTTTCTTT
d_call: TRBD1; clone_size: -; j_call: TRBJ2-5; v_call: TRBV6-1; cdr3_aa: CASSRDRGLGETQYF; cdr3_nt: TGTGCCAGCAGCCGGGACAGGGGTTTAGGAGAGACCCAGTACTTC
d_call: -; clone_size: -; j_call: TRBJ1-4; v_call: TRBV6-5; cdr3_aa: CASSYSGGAGEKLFF; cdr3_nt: TGTGCCAGCAGTTACTCGGGAGGGGCTGGGGAAAAACTGTTTTTT
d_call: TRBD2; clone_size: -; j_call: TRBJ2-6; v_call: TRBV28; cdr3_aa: CASKAGETGANVLTF; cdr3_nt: TGTGCCAGCAAAGCGGGGGAAACTGGGGCCAACGTCCTGACTTTC
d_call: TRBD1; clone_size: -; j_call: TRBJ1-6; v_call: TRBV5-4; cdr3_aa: CASSSGQGSPLHF; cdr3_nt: TGTGCCAGCAGCTCAGGACAGGGGTCACCCCTCCACTTT
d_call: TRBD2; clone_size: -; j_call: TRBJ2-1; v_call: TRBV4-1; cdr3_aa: CASSQDRGTSVYNEQFF; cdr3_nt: TGCGCCAGCAGCCAAGATCGAGGGACTAGCGTCTACAATGAGCAGTTCTTC
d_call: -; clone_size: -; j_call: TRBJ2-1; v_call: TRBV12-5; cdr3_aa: CASGSRYGDNEQFF; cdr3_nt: TGTGCTAGTGGTTCCAGATACGGGGACAATGAGCAGTTCTTC
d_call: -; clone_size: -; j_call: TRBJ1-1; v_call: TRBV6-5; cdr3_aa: CASSPEGGTEAFF; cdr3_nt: TGTGCCAGCAGCCCCGAAGGCGGCACTGAAGCTTTCTTT
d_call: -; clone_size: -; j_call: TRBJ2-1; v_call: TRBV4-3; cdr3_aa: CASSQEGAGASYNEQFF; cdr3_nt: TGCGCCAGCAGCCAAGAGGGTGCAGGGGCTAGTTACAATGAGCAGTTCTTC
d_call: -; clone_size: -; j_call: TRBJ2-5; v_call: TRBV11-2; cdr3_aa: CASSLDNSYQETQYF; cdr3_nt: TGTGCCAGCAGCTTAGATAACAGTTACCAAGAGACCCAGTACTTC
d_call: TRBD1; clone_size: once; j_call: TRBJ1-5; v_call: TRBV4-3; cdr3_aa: CASSQGGDRLLNQPQHF; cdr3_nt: TGCGCCAGCAGCCAAGGGGGGGACAGGCTCTTGAATCAGCCCCAGCATTTT
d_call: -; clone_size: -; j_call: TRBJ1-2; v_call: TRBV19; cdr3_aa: CASSEGLIYGYTF; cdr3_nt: TGTGCCAGTAGTGAGGGACTGATCTATGGCTACACCTTC
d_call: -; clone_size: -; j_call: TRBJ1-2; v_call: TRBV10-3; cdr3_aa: CAISESETDLSTF; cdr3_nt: TGTGCCATCAGTGAGTCTGAGACGGACTTGAGCACCTTC
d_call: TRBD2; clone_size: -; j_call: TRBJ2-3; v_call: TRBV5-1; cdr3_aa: CASSSPPSRAGGRTDTQYF; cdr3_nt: TGCGCCAGCAGCTCCCCCCCCTCTAGAGCGGGGGGGCGCACAGATACGCAGTATTTT
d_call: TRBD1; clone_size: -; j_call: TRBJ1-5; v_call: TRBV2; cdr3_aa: CASRRQGVDQPQHF; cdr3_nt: TGTGCCAGCAGAAGACAGGGAGTGGATCAGCCCCAGCATTTT
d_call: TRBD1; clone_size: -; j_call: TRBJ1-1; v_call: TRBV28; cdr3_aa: CASRQNRDRGTNTEAFF; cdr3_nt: TGTGCCAGCAGGCAAAACCGGGACAGGGGAACGAACACTGAAGCTTTCTTT